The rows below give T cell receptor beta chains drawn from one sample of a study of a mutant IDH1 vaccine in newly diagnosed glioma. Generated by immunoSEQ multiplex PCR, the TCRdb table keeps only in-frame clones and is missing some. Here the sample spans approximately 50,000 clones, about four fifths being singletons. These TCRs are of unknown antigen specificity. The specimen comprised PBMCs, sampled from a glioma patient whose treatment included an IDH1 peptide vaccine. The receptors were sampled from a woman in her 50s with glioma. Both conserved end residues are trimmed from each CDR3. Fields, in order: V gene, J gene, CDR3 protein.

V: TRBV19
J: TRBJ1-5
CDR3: ASTPTAYSNQPQH

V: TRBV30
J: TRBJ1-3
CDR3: AWSVAAQLGNTIY

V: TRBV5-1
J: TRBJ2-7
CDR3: ASSLGISYEQY

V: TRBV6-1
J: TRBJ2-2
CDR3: ASWNGGTGELF

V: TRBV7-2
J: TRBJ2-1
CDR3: ASRIGGPDEQF

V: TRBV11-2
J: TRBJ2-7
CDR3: ASSLFGNFEQY

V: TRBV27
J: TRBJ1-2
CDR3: ASSLAWTGGLRDGYT

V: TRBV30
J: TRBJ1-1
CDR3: AWSVLGETEAF

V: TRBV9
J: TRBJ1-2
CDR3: ASSAWDTGGYGYT

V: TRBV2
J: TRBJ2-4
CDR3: ASMGEVKNIQY

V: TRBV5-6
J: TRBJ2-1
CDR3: ASSLARLDAYNEQF

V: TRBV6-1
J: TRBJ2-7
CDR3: ATTGQGYEQY

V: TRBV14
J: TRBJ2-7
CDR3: ASSQGTTPYEQY

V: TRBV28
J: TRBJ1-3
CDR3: ASSQGQAGNTIY

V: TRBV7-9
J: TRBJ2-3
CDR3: ASSRHSWDGTDTQY

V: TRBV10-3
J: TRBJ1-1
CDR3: AISGGGRDTEAF

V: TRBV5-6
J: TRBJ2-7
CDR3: ASSKDPYEQY

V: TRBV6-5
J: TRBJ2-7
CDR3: ASSYRRDRPYEQY

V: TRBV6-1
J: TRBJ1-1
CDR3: ASSERRQGGSEAF

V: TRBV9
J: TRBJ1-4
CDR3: ASSVEVLGKLF

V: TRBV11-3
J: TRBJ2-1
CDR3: ASSQEDKEQF

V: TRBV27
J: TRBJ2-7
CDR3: ASSPPIITGAPHEQY

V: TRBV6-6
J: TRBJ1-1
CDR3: ASSYPESEAF

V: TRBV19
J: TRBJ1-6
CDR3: ASSIGGRYNSPLH

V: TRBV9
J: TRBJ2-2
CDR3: ASSARTEIGELF

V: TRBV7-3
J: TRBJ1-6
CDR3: ASRPGPNSPLH

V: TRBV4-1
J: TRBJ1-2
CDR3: ASSPLGPGQGVGGYT

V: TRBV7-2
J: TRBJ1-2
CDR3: ASSPKPGLNYGYT

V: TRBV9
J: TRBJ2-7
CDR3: ASSAGLGSSYEQY